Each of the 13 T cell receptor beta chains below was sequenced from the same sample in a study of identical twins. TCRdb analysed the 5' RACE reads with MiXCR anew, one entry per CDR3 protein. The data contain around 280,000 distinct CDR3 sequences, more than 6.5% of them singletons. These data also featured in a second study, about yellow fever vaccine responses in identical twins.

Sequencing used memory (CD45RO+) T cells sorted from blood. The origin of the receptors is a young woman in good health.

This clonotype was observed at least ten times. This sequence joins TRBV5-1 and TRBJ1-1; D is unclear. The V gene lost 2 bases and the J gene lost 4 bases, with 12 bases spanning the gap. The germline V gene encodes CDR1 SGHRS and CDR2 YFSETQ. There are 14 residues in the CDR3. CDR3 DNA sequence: TGCGCCAGCAGCTTTGATCGGGAGGCCACTGAAGCTTTCTTT. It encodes CASSFDREATEAFF.

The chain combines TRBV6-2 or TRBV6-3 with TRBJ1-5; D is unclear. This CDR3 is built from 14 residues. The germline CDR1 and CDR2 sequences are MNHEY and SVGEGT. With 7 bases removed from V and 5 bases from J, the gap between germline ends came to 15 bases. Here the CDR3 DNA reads TGTGCCAGCACCTTGTTCCCGGAGGATCAGCCCCAGCATTTT. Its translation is CASTLFPEDQPQHF.

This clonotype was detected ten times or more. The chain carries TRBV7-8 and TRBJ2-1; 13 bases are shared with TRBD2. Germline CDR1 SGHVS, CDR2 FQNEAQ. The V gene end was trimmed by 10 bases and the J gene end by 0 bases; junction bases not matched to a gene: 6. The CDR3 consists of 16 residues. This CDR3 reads CATTLAGGASYNEQFF. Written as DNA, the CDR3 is TGTGCCACTACACTAGCGGGGGGGGCCTCCTACAATGAGCAGTTCTTC.

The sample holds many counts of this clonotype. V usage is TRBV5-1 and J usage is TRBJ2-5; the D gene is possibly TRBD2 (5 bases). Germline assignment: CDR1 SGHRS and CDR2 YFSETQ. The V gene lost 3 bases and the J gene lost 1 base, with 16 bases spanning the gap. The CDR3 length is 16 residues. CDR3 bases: TGCGCCAGCAGCTCCGGGTCGGGGAGAGTCCAAGAGACCCAGTACTTC. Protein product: CASSSGSGRVQETQYF. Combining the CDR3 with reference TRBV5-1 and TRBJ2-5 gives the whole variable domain KAGVTQTPRYLIKTRGQQVTLSCSPISGHRSVSWYQQTPGQGLQFLFEYFSETQRNKGNFPGRFSGRQFSNSRSEMNVSTLELGDSALYLCASSSGSGRVQETQYFGPGTRLLVL.

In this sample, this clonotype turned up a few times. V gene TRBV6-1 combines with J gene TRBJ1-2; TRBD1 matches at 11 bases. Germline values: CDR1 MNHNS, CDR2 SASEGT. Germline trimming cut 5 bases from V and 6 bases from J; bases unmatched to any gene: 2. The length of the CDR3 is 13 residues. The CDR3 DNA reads TGTGCCAGCAGTAAGGACAGGGGGCATGGCTACACCTTC. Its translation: CASSKDRGHGYTF.

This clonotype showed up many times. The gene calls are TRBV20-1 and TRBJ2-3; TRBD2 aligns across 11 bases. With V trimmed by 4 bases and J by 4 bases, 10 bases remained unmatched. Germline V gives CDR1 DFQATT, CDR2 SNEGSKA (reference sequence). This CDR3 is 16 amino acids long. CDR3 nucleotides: TGCAGTGCTATAGTTCTAGCGGGAGGCTCCCCAGATACGCAGTATTTT. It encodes CSAIVLAGGSPDTQYF.

CDR3 protein: CATSELPRTSSGNEQFF. The CDR3 region has the DNA TGTGCCACCAGTGAGCTCCCCAGGACTAGCTCCGGCAATGAGCAGTTCTTC. The V gene is TRBV24-1, the J gene TRBJ2-1; 8 bases match TRBD2. V lost 4 bases and J lost 6; bases outside the gene matches: 13. The CDR3 consists of 17 residues. Germline V CDR1 and CDR2: KGHDR, SFDVKD.

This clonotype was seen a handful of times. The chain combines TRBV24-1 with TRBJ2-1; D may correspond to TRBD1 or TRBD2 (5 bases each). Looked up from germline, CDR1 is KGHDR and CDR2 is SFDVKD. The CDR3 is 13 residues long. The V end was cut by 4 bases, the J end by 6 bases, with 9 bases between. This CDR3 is CATSDLGTNEQFF. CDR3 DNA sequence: TGTGCCACCAGTGACCTGGGGACCAATGAGCAGTTCTTC.

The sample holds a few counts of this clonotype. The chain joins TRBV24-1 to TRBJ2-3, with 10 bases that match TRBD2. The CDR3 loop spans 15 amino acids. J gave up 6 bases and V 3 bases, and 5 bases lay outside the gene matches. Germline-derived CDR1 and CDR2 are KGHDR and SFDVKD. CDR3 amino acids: CATSDPGTSVDTQYF. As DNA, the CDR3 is TGTGCCACCAGTGATCCCGGGACTAGCGTTGATACGCAGTATTTT.

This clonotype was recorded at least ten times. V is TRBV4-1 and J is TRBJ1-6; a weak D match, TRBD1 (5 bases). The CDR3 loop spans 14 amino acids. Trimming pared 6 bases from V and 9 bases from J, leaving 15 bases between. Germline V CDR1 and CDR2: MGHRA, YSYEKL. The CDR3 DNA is TGCGCCAGCAGTGGCGGGCAGGGAGCTTCACCCCTCCACTTT. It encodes CASSGGQGASPLHF.

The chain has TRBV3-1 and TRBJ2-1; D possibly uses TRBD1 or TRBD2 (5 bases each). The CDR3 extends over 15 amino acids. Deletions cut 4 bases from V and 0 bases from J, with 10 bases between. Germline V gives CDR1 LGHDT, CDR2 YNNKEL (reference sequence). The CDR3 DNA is TGTGCCAGCAGCCCCTTTGGGGGCTCCTACAATGAGCAGTTCTTC. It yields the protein CASSPFGGSYNEQFF.

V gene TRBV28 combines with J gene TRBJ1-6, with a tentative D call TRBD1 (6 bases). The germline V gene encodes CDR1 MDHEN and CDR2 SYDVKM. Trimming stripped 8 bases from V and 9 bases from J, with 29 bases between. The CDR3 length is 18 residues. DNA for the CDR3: TGTGCCAGCTTTTCCACCGGGACACCCGATCAGGGTGGTTCACCCCTCCACTTT. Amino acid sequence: CASFSTGTPDQGGSPLHF.

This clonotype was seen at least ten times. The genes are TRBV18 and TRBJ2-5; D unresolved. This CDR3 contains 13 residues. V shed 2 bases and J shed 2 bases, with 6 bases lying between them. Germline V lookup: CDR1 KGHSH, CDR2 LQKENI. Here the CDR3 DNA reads TGTGCCAGCTCACCAAGTCTACAAGAGACCCAGTACTTC. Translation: CASSPSLQETQYF.